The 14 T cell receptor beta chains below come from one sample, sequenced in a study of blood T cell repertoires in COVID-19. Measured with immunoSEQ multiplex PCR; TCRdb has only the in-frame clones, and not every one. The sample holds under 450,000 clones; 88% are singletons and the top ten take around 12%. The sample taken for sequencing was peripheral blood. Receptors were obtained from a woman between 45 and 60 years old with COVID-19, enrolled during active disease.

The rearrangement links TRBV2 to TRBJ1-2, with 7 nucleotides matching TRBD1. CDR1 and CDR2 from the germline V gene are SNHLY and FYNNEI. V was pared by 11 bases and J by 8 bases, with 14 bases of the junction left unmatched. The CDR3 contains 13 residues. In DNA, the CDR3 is TGTGCCTGCCGGCAGGGGGTAGTAGGGGGCTACACCTTC. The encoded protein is CACRQGVVGGYTF.

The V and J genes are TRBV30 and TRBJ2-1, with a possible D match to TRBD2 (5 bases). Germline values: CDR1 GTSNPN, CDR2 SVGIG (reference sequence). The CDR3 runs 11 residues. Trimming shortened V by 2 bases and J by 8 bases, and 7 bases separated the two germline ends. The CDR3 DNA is TGTGCCTGGAGTCCCGGGGATGAGCAGTTCTTC. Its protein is CAWSPGDEQFF.

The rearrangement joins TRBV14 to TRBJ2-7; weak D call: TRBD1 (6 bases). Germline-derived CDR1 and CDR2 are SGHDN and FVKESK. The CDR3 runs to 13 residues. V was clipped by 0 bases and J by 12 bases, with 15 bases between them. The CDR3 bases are TGTGCCAGCAGCCAAGAATGGGGGCCAAGATTGTACTTC. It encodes CASSQEWGPRLYF.

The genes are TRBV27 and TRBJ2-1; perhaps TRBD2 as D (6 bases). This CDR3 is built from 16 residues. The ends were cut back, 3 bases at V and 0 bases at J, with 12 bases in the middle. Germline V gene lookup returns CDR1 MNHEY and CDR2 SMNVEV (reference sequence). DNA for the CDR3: TGTGCCAGCAGTTTGCTAGCGTTAGGCTCCTACAATGAGCAGTTCTTC. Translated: CASSLLALGSYNEQFF.

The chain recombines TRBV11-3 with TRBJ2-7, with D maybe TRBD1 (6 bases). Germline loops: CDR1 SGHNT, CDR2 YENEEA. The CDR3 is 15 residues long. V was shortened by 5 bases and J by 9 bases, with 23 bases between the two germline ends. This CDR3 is CASSERTEPLNGQYF. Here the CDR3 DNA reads TGTGCCAGCAGCGAGAGGACAGAGCCCCTTAACGGGCAGTACTTC.

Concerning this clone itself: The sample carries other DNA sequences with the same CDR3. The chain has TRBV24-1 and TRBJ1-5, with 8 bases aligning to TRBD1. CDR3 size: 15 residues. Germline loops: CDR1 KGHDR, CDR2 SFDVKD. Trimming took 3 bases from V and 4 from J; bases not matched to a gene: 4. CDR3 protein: CATSDGQGLNQPQHF. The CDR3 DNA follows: TGTGCCACCAGTGATGGACAGGGACTTAATCAGCCCCAGCATTTT.

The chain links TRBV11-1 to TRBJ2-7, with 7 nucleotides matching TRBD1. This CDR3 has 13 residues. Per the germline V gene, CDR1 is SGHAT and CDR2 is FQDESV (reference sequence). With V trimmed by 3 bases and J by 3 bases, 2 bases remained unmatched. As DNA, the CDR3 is TGTGCCAGCAGCTTCGACAGGGACTACGAGCAGTACTTC. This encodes CASSFDRDYEQYF.

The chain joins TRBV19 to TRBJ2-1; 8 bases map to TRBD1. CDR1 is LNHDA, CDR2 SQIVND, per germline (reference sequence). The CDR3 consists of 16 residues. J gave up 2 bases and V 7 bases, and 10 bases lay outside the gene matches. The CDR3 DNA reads TGTGCCAGTACCTCCGACAGGGGTAACACCTACAATGAGCAGTTCTTC. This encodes CASTSDRGNTYNEQFF.

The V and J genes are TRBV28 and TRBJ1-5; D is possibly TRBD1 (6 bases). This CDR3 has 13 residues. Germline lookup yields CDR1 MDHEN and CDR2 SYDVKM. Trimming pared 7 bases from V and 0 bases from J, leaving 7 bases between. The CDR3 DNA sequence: TGTGCCAGCAACAGGGATAGCAATCAGCCCCAGCATTTT. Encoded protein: CASNRDSNQPQHF.

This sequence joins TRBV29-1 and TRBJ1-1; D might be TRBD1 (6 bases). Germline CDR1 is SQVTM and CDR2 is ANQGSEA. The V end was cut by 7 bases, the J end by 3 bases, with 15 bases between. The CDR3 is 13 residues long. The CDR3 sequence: CSARQSGDTEAFF. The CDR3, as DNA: TGCAGCGCTAGACAGTCAGGGGACACTGAAGCTTTCTTT.

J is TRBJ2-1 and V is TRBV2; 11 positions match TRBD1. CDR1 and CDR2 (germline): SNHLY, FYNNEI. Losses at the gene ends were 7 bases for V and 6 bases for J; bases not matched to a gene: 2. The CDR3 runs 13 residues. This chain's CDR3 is CASKGTGGNEQFF. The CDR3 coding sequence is TGTGCCAGCAAGGGGACAGGGGGCAATGAGCAGTTCTTC.

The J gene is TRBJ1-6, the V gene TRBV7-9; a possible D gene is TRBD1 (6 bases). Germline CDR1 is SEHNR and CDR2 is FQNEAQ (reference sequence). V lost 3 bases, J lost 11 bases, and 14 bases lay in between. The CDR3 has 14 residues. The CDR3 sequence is CASSFGQKGAPLHF. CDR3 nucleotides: TGTGCCAGCAGCTTCGGACAGAAAGGGGCACCCCTCCACTTT.

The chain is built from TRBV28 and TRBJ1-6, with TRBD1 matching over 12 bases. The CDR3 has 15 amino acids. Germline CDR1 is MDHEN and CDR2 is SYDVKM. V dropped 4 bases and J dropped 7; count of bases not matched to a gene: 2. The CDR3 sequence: CASSSGTGGNSPLHF. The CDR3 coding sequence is TGTGCCAGCAGTTCGGGGACAGGGGGCAATTCACCCCTCCACTTT.

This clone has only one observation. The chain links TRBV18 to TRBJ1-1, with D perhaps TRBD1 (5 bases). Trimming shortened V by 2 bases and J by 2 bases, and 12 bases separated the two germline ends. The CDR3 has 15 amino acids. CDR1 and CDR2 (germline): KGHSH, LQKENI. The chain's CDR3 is CASSPLGVRNTEAFF. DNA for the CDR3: TGTGCCAGCTCACCATTAGGGGTAAGAAACACTGAAGCTTTCTTT.